The rows below give T cell receptor beta chains drawn from one sample of a study of cytomegalovirus exposure and HLA in healthy donors. The assay was immunoSEQ multiplex PCR, and TCRdb's table has in-frame clones only and misses some. The sample shows 150,000 to 200,000 clones, under 80% of them seen only once. Sequenced material: PBMCs. These receptors came from a man in his forties in good health and CMV-seronegative. The CDR3 runs from the conserved cysteine through the conserved F or W. D genes are given only for firm matches. Only part of the rows carry a size: once, few, many, or a class if the clone is expanded.

len | j_gene | v_gene | d_gene | abundance | CDR3aa | CDR3nt
16 | TRBJ1-5 | TRBV12-2 | . | . | CASRLYWFLSNQPQHF | TGTGCAAGTCGCTTATATTGGTTTCTAAGCAATCAGCCCCAGCATTTT
14 | TRBJ2-1 | TRBV7-9 | . | few | CSSSLGAQGNEQFF | TGTTCCAGCAGCTTAGGAGCACAGGGCAATGAGCAGTTCTTC
12 | TRBJ2-7 | TRBV30 | . | . | CAWSNRAYEQYF | TGTGCCTGGAGTAACAGGGCTTACGAGCAGTACTTC
13 | TRBJ2-1 | TRBV6-1 | . | few | CASVEGVGNEQFF | TGTGCCAGCGTGGAGGGAGTGGGGAATGAGCAGTTCTTC
14 | TRBJ2-5 | TRBV28 | TRBD1 | . | CASSPNWDSATQYF | TGTGCCAGCAGTCCGAATTGGGACAGTGCGACCCAGTACTTC
16 | TRBJ2-5 | TRBV7-9 | TRBD2 | . | CASSPGLAGEGETQYF | TGTGCCAGCAGCCCAGGACTAGCGGGAGAAGGAGAGACCCAGTACTTC
15 | TRBJ2-7 | TRBV6-5 | . | . | CASSYSAGRPSEQYF | TGTGCCAGCAGTTACTCGGCAGGGAGGCCGAGCGAGCAGTACTTC
14 | TRBJ1-2 | TRBV6-1 | TRBD1 | . | CASSYYRGGYGYTF | TGTGCCAGCAGTTATTACAGGGGTGGCTATGGCTACACCTTC
14 | TRBJ2-3 | TRBV7-6 | TRBD2 | . | CASSLGGGADTQYF | TGTGCCAGCAGCTTAGGCGGGGGGGCGGATACGCAGTATTTT
14 | TRBJ2-2 | TRBV9 | . | . | CASSVAGSTGELFF | TGTGCCAGCAGCGTAGCAGGGTCCACCGGGGAGCTGTTTTTT
15 | TRBJ2-7 | TRBV6-1 | TRBD1 | . | CASSSAGTGPYEQYF | TGTGCCAGCAGTTCCGCAGGGACAGGGCCCTACGAGCAGTACTTC
18 | TRBJ1-5 | TRBV28 | . | . | CATLYPLRAAAGNQPQHF | TGTGCCACCCTTTACCCCTTACGGGCCGCAGCGGGGAATCAGCCCCAGCATTTT
15 | TRBJ1-1 | TRBV28 | . | . | CASSLLPDGHTEAFF | TGTGCCAGCAGTTTATTACCGGATGGGCACACTGAAGCTTTCTTT
17 | TRBJ1-2 | TRBV4-3 | . | few | CASSPTRGGRINYGYTF | TGCGCCAGCAGCCCTACTCGCGGGGGACGGATAAACTATGGCTACACCTTC
14 | TRBJ2-7 | TRBV11-1 | TRBD2 | . | CASSLRGAGYEQYF | TGTGCCAGCAGCTTGCGGGGGGCGGGCTACGAGCAGTACTTC
14 | TRBJ1-5 | TRBV6-1 | . | . | CASSADTGNQPQHF | TGTGCCAGCAGTGCAGACACAGGCAATCAGCCCCAGCATTTT
15 | TRBJ2-7 | TRBV15 | . | few | CATSRAGINSYEQYF | TGTGCCACCAGCAGAGCCGGGATCAATTCCTACGAGCAGTACTTC
14 | TRBJ1-3 | TRBV23-1 | . | . | CASAIRGFGNTIYF | TGCGCCAGCGCGATCCGGGGGTTTGGAAACACCATATATTTT
13 | TRBJ2-3 | TRBV10-3 | . | . | CAGGGTSTDTQYF | TGTGCCGGGGGAGGCACTAGCACAGATACGCAGTATTTT
13 | TRBJ2-7 | TRBV29-1 | TRBD1 | . | CSVLRDRSGEQYF | TGCAGCGTCCTCCGGGACAGGTCGGGCGAGCAGTACTTC
15 | TRBJ2-2 | TRBV27 | . | . | CASSSRITWTGELFF | TGTGCCAGCAGTTCCAGGATTACCTGGACCGGGGAGCTGTTTTTT
18 | TRBJ1-5 | TRBV19 | . | few | CASSTDPQRRLFNQPQHF | TGTGCCAGTAGTACCGACCCACAGAGACGGCTTTTCAATCAGCCCCAGCATTTT
15 | TRBJ1-6 | TRBV19 | TRBD1 | . | CASSTMTGDLSPLHF | TGTGCCAGTAGTACCATGACAGGGGATTTGTCACCCCTCCACTTT
14 | TRBJ2-1 | TRBV7-9 | . | . | CASSFRGAGNEQFF | TGTGCCAGCAGCTTCAGGGGGGCCGGCAATGAGCAGTTCTTC
14 | TRBJ1-1 | TRBV5-5 | . | . | CASSYRGVNTEAFF | TGTGCCAGCAGCTATCGGGGAGTGAACACTGAAGCTTTCTTT
13 | TRBJ1-1 | TRBV6-5 | TRBD1 | . | CASSYEGATEAFF | TGTGCCAGCAGTTATGAGGGGGCGACTGAAGCTTTCTTT
13 | TRBJ1-2 | TRBV5-4 | TRBD1 | . | CASSLRDSYGYTF | TGTGCCAGCAGCTTGCGGGACAGCTATGGCTACACCTTC
16 | TRBJ2-2 | TRBV19 | TRBD2 | . | CASSIAGTSHTGELFF | TGTGCCAGTAGTATAGCAGGGACTAGTCACACCGGGGAGCTGTTTTTT
21 | TRBJ2-2 | TRBV7-3 | TRBD2 | . | CASSSGGLGPFWEGNTGELFF | TGTGCCAGCAGCTCCGGGGGACTAGGACCCTTTTGGGAGGGTAACACCGGGGAGCTGTTTTTT
13 | TRBJ2-5 | TRBV2 | . | . | CASKVWQEETQYF | TGTGCCAGCAAGGTTTGGCAGGAAGAGACCCAGTACTTC
13 | TRBJ2-5 | TRBV6-1 | . | . | CASSATGKETQYF | TGTGCCAGCAGTGCGACAGGAAAGGAGACCCAGTACTTC
15 | TRBJ2-7 | TRBV18 | . | . | CASSPYQGFLYEQYF | TGTGCCAGCTCACCGTACCAGGGGTTTCTCTACGAGCAGTACTTC
17 | TRBJ2-6 | TRBV9 | . | . | CASSVEGGYSGANVLTF | TGTGCCAGCAGCGTAGAAGGCGGGTACTCTGGGGCCAACGTCCTGACTTTC
11 | TRBJ1-2 | TRBV6-1 | . | . | CASSGGNGYTF | TGTGCCAGCAGCGGCGGGAATGGCTACACCTTC
15 | TRBJ2-5 | TRBV6-1 | TRBD2 | . | CASRREGRQQETQYF | TGTGCCAGCAGGAGGGAGGGCAGGCAACAAGAGACCCAGTACTTC
11 | TRBJ1-1 | TRBV28 | . | . | CATLTDTEAFF | TGTGCCACCCTGACAGACACTGAAGCTTTCTTT
19 | TRBJ1-1 | TRBV27 | . | few | CASSQRLDIMGTSNTEAFF | TGTGCCAGCAGCCAACGACTAGACATCATGGGGACCTCGAACACTGAAGCTTTCTTT
15 | TRBJ2-2 | TRBV27 | TRBD2 | . | CASSPSGGYTGELFF | TGTGCCAGCAGCCCCAGCGGGGGATACACCGGGGAGCTGTTTTTT
15 | TRBJ2-3 | TRBV19 | TRBD2 | . | CASRRAGDSTDTQYF | TGTGCCAGCCGTCGGGCGGGGGACAGCACAGATACGCAGTATTTT
16 | TRBJ1-2 | TRBV4-1 | . | . | CASMGAAPGRSYGYTF | TGCGCCAGCATGGGGGCTGCTCCCGGTCGGTCATATGGCTACACCTTC
16 | TRBJ2-1 | TRBV30 | . | . | CAWSGVGGGSYNEQFF | TGTGCCTGGAGTGGCGTGGGAGGGGGCTCCTACAATGAGCAGTTCTTC